This T cell receptor beta chain was sequenced during a study of cytomegalovirus exposure and HLA in healthy donors. With 7 bases removed from V and 0 bases from J, the gap between germline ends came to 4 bases. CDR3 length: 12 amino acids. The germline CDR1 and CDR2 sequences are MNHNS and SASEGT. PCR primers comprised 60 Vbeta and 13 Jbeta primers. Method: immunoSEQ multiplex PCR; TCRdb's copy keeps in-frame clones and lacks some. Among around 140,000 clones listed, 64% were seen once. The V call is TRBV6-1, the J call TRBJ2-1; D remains ambiguous. The receptor comes from a middle-aged woman in good health and CMV-seronegative. Sequenced: PBMCs. CDR3 residues: CASTSSYNEQFF. CDR3 nucleotide sequence: TGTGCCAGCACGAGCTCCTACAATGAGCAGTTCTTC.